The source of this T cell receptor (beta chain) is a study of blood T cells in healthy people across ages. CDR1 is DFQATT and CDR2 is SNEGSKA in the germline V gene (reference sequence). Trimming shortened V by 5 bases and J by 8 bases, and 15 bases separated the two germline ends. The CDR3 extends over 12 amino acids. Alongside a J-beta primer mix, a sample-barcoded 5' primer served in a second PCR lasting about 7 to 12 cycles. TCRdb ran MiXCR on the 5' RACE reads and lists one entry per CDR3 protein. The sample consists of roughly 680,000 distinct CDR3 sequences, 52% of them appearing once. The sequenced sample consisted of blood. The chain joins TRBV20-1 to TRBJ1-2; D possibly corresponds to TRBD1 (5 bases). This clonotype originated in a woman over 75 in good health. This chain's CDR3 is CSAGLMGGGYTF. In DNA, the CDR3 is TGCAGTGCTGGACTCATGGGGGGGGGCTACACCTTC.